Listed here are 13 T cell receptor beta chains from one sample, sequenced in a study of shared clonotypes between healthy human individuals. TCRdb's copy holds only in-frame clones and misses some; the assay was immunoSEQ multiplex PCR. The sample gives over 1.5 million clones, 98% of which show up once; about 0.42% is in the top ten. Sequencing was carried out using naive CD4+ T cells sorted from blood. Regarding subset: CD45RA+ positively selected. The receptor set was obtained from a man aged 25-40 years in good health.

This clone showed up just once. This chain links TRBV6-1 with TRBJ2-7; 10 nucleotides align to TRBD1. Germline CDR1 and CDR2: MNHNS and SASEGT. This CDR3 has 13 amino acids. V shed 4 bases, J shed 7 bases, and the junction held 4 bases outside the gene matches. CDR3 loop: CASSGGTGEEQYF. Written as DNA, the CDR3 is TGTGCCAGCAGTGGCGGGACAGGGGAAGAGCAGTACTTC.

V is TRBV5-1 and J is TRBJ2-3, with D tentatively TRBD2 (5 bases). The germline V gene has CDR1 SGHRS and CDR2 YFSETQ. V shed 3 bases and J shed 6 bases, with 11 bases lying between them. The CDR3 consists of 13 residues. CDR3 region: CASSSSAADTQYF. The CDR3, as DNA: TGCGCCAGCAGCTCCTCAGCGGCGGATACGCAGTATTTT.

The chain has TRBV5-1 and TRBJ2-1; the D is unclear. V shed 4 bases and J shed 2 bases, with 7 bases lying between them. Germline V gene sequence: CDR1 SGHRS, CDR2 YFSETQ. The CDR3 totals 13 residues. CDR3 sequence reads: CASSEVPYNEQFF. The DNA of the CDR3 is TGCGCCAGCAGCGAGGTGCCCTACAATGAGCAGTTCTTC.

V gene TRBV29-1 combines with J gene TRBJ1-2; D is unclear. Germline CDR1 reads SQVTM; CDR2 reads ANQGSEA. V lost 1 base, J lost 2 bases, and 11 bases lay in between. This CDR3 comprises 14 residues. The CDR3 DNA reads TGCAGCGTTGAAGGTAGCGACTCAAACTATGGCTACACCTTC. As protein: CSVEGSDSNYGYTF.

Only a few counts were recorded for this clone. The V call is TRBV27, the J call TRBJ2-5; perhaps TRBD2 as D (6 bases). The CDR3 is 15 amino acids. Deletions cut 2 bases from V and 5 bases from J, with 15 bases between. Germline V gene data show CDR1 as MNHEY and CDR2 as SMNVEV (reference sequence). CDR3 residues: CASSLRGGPRETQYF. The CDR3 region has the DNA TGTGCCAGCAGTTTACGGGGAGGTCCACGGGAGACCCAGTACTTC.

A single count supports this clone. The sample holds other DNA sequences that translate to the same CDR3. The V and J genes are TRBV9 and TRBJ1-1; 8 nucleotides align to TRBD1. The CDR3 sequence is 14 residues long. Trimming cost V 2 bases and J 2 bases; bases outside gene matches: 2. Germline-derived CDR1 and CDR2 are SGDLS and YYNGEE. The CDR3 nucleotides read TGTGCCAGCAGCGTCGCAGGGGGCAACACTGAAGCTTTCTTT. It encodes CASSVAGGNTEAFF.

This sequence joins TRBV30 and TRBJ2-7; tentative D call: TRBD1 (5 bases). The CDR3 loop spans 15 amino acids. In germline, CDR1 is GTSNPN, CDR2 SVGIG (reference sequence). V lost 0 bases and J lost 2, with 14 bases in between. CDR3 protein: CAWSVGAAVTYEQYF. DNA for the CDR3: TGTGCCTGGAGTGTAGGGGCTGCCGTAACCTACGAGCAGTACTTC.

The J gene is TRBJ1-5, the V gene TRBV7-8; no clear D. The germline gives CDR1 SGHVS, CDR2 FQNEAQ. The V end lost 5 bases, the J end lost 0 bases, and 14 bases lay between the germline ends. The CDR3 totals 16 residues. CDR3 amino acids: CASSRASSYSNQPQHF. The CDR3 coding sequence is TGTGCCAGCAGCCGAGCCTCTTCTTATAGCAATCAGCCCCAGCATTTT.

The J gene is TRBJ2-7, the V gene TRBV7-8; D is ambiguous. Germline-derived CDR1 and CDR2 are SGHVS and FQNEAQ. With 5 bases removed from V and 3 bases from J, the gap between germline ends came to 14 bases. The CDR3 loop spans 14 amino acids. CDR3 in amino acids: CASSLQENHYEQYF. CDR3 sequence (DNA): TGTGCCAGCAGCCTCCAAGAGAATCACTACGAGCAGTACTTC.

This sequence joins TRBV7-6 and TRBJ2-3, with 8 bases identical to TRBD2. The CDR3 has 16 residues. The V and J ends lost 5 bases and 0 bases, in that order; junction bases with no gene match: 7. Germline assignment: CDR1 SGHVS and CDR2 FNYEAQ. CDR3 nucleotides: TGTGCCAGCAGCCCCCGACTAGCGACTAGCACAGATACGCAGTATTTT. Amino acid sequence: CASSPRLATSTDTQYF.

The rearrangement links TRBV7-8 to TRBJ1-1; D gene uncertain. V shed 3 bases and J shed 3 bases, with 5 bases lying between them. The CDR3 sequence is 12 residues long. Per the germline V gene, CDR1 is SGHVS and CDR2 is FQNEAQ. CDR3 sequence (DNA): TGTGCCAGCAGCTTCTCGGACACTGAAGCTTTCTTT. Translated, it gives CASSFSDTEAFF.

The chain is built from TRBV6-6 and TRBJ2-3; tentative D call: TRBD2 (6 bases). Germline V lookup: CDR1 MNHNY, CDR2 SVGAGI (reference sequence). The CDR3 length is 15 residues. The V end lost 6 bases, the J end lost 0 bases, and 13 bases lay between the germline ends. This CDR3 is CASRTSAGSTDTQYF. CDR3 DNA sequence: TGTGCCAGCAGGACGTCGGCGGGGAGCACAGATACGCAGTATTTT.

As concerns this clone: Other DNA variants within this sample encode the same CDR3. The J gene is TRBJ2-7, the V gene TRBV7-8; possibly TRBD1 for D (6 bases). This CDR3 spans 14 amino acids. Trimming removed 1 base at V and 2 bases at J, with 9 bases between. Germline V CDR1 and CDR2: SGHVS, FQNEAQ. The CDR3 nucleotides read TGTGCCAGCAGCTTAGAGACAGGAACCTACGAGCAGTACTTC. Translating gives CASSLETGTYEQYF.